This entry features one T cell receptor beta chain sequence. Germline V lookup: CDR1 MNHEY, CDR2 SMNVEV (reference sequence). The CDR3 has 13 residues. The ends were cut back, 10 bases at V and 1 base at J, with 14 bases in the middle. This sample was taken from a study of Ad26.COV2.S vaccination and SARS-CoV-2 variants. At the level of the study: The authors gave Ad26.COV2.S intramuscularly, either once or twice 56 days apart.

Assay: immunoSEQ multiplex PCR; the TCRdb copy retains only in-frame clones and omits some. The sample lists around 300,000 clones; roughly 90% were seen once. Treatment specified: 19 received Ad26.COV2.S at low or high dose, single or two shots; roughly five received placebo; per-sample allocation not given. At day 63 after the first vaccine or placebo injection, samples were drawn. The sequenced sample was peripheral blood, obtained in a trial of Ad26.COV2.S vaccine versus placebo. This receptor was taken from a person between 18 and 59 years old who received the Ad26.COV2.S COVID-19 vaccine or a placebo. The rearrangement joins TRBV27 to TRBJ2-7; tentatively, D is TRBD1 (6 bases). The CDR3 region is CATRTDFSYEQYF. The CDR3 DNA reads TGTGCCACCAGGACAGATTTTTCCTACGAGCAGTACTTC.